A single sample gave rise to the 6 T cell receptor beta chains below, sequenced in a study of T-cell memory formation after mild COVID-19. MiXCR was run by TCRdb on the 5' RACE reads, yielding one entry per CDR3 protein. The data contain approximately 260,000 distinct CDR3 sequences, roughly 18% of them singletons. Sequencing input: PBMCs or a T cell subset sorted from them (not recorded which). All receptors derive from a man aged 18 to 29 who had mild COVID-19 (a few samples of this study predate the infection). Cell type and time point are not known.

This clonotype was observed a handful of times. The chain links TRBV5-1 to TRBJ2-3; D might be TRBD1 (5 bases). This CDR3 comprises 16 residues. Germline V gene data show CDR1 as SGHRS and CDR2 as YFSETQ. Deletions cut 4 bases from V and 0 bases from J, with 15 bases between. The CDR3 protein is CASSLRQLISTDTQYF. The CDR3 DNA is TGCGCCAGCAGCCTACGACAGTTAATAAGCACAGATACGCAGTATTTT. Complete variable domain (other parts from reference TRBV5-1 and TRBJ2-3): KAGVTQTPRYLIKTRGQQVTLSCSPISGHRSVSWYQQTPGQGLQFLFEYFSETQRNKGNFPGRFSGRQFSNSRSEMNVSTLELGDSALYLCASSLRQLISTDTQYFGPGTRLTVL.

This clonotype was counted only a few times. The chain couples TRBV7-9 to TRBJ2-2, with TRBD2 identical over 12 bases. Germline trimming cut 5 bases from V and 8 bases from J; bases unmatched to any gene: 9. The CDR3 extends over 16 amino acids. Germline loops: CDR1 SEHNR, CDR2 FQNEAQ (reference sequence). CDR3 protein: CASSPITGLAGGELFF. As DNA, the CDR3 is TGTGCCAGCAGCCCTATAACCGGACTAGCGGGAGGGGAGCTGTTTTTT.

This clonotype showed up just a few times. V and J are TRBV7-6 and TRBJ2-1; 8 nucleotides agree with TRBD1. There are 18 residues in the CDR3. The germline gives CDR1 SGHVS, CDR2 FNYEAQ. Trimming removed 0 bases from V and 3 bases from J; junction bases left unmatched: 10. The CDR3 sequence is CASSLAFPGQVNYNEQFF. The CDR3 coding sequence is TGTGCCAGCAGCTTAGCGTTCCCGGGACAGGTGAACTACAATGAGCAGTTCTTC.

This clonotype was found a few times. This rearrangement joins TRBV20-1 to TRBJ1-1, with D perhaps matching TRBD1 (5 bases). V was shortened by 6 bases and J by 0 bases, with 8 bases between the two germline ends. Germline V gene lookup returns CDR1 DFQATT and CDR2 SNEGSKA (reference sequence). The CDR3 has 12 amino acids. The CDR3, as DNA: TGCAGTGCAACGACAGTGAACACTGAAGCTTTCTTT. Translated, it gives CSATTVNTEAFF.

This clonotype was seen a handful of times. V and J are TRBV3-1 and TRBJ2-7; no reliable D call. Between the trimmed V and J ends, which lost 0 bases and 6 bases, there was a span of 12 bases. The CDR3 consists of 14 residues. The V gene's germline CDR1 is LGHDT and CDR2 YNNKEL (reference sequence). The CDR3 loop reads CASSQEVGVGEQYF. DNA for the CDR3: TGTGCCAGCAGCCAAGAAGTTGGGGTTGGCGAGCAGTACTTC.

This clonotype occurred a few times. V gene TRBV5-1 combines with J gene TRBJ2-3, with TRBD2 matching over 8 bases. This CDR3 comprises 15 residues. Germline V gene sequence: CDR1 SGHRS, CDR2 YFSETQ. After removal of 5 bases from V and 6 bases from J, the junction contained 11 bases not matched to a gene. CDR3 loop: CASRQHSGAPDTQYF. The CDR3 DNA reads TGCGCCAGCAGACAACATAGCGGGGCCCCGGATACGCAGTATTTT. The complete variable domain, with remaining parts taken from reference TRBV5-1 and TRBJ2-3, reads KAGVTQTPRYLIKTRGQQVTLSCSPISGHRSVSWYQQTPGQGLQFLFEYFSETQRNKGNFPGRFSGRQFSNSRSEMNVSTLELGDSALYLCASRQHSGAPDTQYFGPGTRLTVL.